This T cell receptor (beta chain) was captured in a study of cytomegalovirus exposure and HLA in healthy donors. Study-wide background: Inside one of the first data releases sat around 86 million unique TCRs taken from HLA-typed donors.

Per the germline V gene, CDR1 is MNHEY and CDR2 is SVGAGI. The trim removed 6 bases at V and 7 bases at J, leaving 7 bases unmatched. The CDR3 totals 14 residues. Primers included in the PCR were 60 Vbeta and 13 Jbeta primers. In the original workflow: The count from a later analysis was about 80 million unique TCR beta chains, some 12 million of them shared. The protocol was immunoSEQ multiplex PCR, while the TCRdb copy is restricted to in-frame clones and leaves out a portion. From that table come the V and J calls and clone size; the DNA was used to work out D and trimming. The sample lists roughly 160,000 clones, around three quarters occurring once. The study's findings and limits: Later analysis placed DRB1 highest and HLA-C lowest in TCR association rates, which differed by HLA locus.

Details on this clone: What it recognizes is unknown.

Sequencing was performed on PBMCs. The TCR comes from a man aged 45 to 65 in good health and CMV-seropositive. The chain is built from TRBV6-5 and TRBJ1-5; TRBD1 agrees at 9 bases. The CDR3: CASSRDRVGQPQHF. The CDR3 nucleotides read TGTGCCAGCAGCCGGGACAGGGTAGGGCAGCCCCAGCATTTT.